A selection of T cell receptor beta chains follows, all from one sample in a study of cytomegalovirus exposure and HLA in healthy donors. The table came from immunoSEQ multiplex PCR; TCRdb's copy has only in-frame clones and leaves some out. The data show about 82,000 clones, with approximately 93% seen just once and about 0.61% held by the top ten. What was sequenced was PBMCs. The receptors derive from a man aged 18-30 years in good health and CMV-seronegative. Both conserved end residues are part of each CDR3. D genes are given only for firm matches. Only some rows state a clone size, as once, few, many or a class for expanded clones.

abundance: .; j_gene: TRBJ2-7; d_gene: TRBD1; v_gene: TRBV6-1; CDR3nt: TGTGCCAGCAGCCCCAGGGGGACAGGGATTTACGAGCAGTACTTC; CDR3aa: CASSPRGTGIYEQYF
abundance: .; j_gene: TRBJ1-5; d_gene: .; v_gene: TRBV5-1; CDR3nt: TGCGCCAGCAGCTCGGGGTCCGGGGATCAGCCCCAGCATTTT; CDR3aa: CASSSGSGDQPQHF
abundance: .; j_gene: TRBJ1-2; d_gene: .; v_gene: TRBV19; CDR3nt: TGTGCCAGTAGTTCGAATCGGGACACTAGTACCCTCTATGGCTACACCTTC; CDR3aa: CASSSNRDTSTLYGYTF
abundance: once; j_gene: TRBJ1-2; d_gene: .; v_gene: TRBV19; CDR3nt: TGTGCCAGTAGTATAGCTACCTCTGCTTGGTATGGCTACACCTTC; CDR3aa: CASSIATSAWYGYTF
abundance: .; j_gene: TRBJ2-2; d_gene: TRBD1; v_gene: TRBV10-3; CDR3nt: TGTGCCGTCTCCGGGACAGGGGACACCGGGGAGCTGTTTTTT; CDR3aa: CAVSGTGDTGELFF
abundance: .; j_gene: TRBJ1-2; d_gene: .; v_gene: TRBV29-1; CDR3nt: TGCAGCGTTGGACAGCTGTTAGCTAACTATGGCTACACCTTC; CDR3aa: CSVGQLLANYGYTF
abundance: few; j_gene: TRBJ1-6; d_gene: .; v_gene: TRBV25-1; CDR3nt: TGTGCCAGCACGCCAGCGGGCAATTCACCCCTCCACTTT; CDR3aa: CASTPAGNSPLHF
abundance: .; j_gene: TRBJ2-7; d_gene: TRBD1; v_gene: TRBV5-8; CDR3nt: TGTGCCAGCAGGGTAACAGGGGGTAACTCCTACGAGCAGTACTTC; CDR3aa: CASRVTGGNSYEQYF
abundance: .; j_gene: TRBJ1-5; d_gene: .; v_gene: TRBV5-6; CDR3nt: TGTGCCAGCAGGCGAACCCGGGATATTGGGCAGCCCCAGCATTTT; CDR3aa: CASRRTRDIGQPQHF
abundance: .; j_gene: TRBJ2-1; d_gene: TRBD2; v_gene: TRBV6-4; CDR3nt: TGTGCCAGCAGGCCCGGGACTAGCTCCTACAATGAGCAGTTCTTC; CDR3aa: CASRPGTSSYNEQFF
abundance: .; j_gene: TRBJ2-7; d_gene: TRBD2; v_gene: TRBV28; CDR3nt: TGTGCCACCTCCTTACTAGCGGTCCCCCTGGAGCAGTACTTC; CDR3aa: CATSLLAVPLEQYF
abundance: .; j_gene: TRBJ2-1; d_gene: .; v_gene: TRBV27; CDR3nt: TGTGCCAGCAGTTTGGGTCTAGTTCCCAATGAGCAGTTCTTC; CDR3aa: CASSLGLVPNEQFF
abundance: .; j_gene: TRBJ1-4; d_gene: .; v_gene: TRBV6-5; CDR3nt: TGTGCCAGCAGTTATCGCCAGGGAAGAAGTGAAAAACTGTTTTTT; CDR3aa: CASSYRQGRSEKLFF
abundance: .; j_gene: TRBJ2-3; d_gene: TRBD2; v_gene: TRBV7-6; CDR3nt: TGTGCCAGCAGCTTAGGACTAGCGGGGGGGCTGACAGATACGCAGTATTTT; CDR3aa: CASSLGLAGGLTDTQYF
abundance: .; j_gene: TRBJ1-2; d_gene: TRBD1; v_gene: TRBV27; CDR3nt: TGTGCCAGCAGGACGACAGGGGCTCTCTATGGCTACACCTTC; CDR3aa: CASRTTGALYGYTF
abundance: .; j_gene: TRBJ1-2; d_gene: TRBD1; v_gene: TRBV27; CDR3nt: TGTGCCAGCAGTTTCGGGACAGGGGTCGGCTACACCTTC; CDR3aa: CASSFGTGVGYTF
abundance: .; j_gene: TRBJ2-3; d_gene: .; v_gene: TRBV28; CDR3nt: TGTGCCAGCAGTTTCTACGGGGGTACGCAGTATTTT; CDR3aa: CASSFYGGTQYF
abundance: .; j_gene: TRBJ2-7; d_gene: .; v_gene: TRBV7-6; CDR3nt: TGTGCCAGCAGCTTAGGGGAGCTAGCGTTAGAGCAGTACTTC; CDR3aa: CASSLGELALEQYF
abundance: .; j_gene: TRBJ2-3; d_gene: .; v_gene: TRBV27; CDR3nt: TGTGCCAGCGGACATGGTGGCACAGATACGCAGTATTTT; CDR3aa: CASGHGGTDTQYF
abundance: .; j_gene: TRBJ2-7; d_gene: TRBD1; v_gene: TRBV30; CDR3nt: TGTGCCTGGAGTGTAGATATGGGACAGTCCTACGAGCAGTACTTC; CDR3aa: CAWSVDMGQSYEQYF
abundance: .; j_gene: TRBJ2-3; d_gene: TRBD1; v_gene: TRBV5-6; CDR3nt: TGTGCCAGCACCGGACAGGGTCTGGAGTCAGATACGCAGTATTTT; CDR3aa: CASTGQGLESDTQYF
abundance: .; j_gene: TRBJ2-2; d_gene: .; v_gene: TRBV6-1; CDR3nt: TGTGCCAGCAGTGAAGTAGGACAGCAGAACACCGGGGAGCTGTTTTTT; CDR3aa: CASSEVGQQNTGELFF
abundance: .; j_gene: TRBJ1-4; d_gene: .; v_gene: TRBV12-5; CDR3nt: TGTGCTAGTGGTTTTGGGGGGGCACGAGAAAAACTGTTTTTT; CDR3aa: CASGFGGAREKLFF
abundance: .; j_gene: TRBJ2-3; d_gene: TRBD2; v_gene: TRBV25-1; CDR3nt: TGTGCCAGCAGTGACTCGGGACTAGCGGGAACAGATACGCAGTATTTT; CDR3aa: CASSDSGLAGTDTQYF
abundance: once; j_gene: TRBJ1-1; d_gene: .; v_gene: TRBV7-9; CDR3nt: TGTGCCAGCAGTCCCGGAGAAGGTGAAGCTTTCTTT; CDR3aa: CASSPGEGEAFF
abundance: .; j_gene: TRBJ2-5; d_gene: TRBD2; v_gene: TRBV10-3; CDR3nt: TGTGCCATCACCTCGGGGCGGGGGGGCCGAGAGACCCAGTACTTC; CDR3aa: CAITSGRGGRETQYF